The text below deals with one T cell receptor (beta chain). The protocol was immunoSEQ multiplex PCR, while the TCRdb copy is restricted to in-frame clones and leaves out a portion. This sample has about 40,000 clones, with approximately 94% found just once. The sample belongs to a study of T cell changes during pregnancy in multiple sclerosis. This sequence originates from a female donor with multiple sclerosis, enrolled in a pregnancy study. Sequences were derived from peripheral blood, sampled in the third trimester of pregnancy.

CDR3 coding DNA: TGTGCCAGCAGTACTCGCCACGAGCAGTACTTC. This gives the protein CASSTRHEQYF. V gene TRBV25-1 combines with J gene TRBJ2-7; D is uncertain. Germline values: CDR1 MGHDK, CDR2 SYGVNS. The CDR3 contains 11 residues. With 5 bases removed from V and 5 bases from J, the gap between germline ends came to 7 bases.